This TCR beta chain is from a study of tumor T cells in aggressive B-cell lymphoma. Profiling relied on immunoSEQ multiplex PCR, and the TCRdb table lists in-frame clones only, not all of them. The data contain about 11,000 clones, around 90% of them singletons. The germline V and J ends were trimmed by 5 bases and 3 bases, with 19 bases remaining between them. Germline V gene data show CDR1 as SGHNT and CDR2 as YENEEA. The CDR3 has 17 residues. This chain joins TRBV11-3 and TRBJ2-2, with D maybe TRBD1 (7 bases). The TCR sequence derives from an adult with diffuse large B cell lymphoma. Material: tumor tissue. CDR3 protein: CASSRGRGTEHTGELFF. Here the CDR3 DNA reads TGTGCCAGCAGCCGAGGCCGGGGGACAGAGCACACCGGGGAGCTGTTTTTT.